What follows is one TCR beta chain and its context. This clone's antigen is unknown. Per-base quality was not reported, and no clone a single base away is much larger than it. This entry belongs to a study of OX40 agonist ivuxolimab in advanced cancers. Study-wide context: Ivuxolimab was a fully human IgG2 agonistic monoclonal antibody targeting the costimulatory receptor OX40 (CD134). Intravenous ivuxolimab was administered to patients every 2 weeks at six dose levels: 0.01, 0.1, 0.3, 1.5, 3 and 10 mg/kg. Of the roughly 50 dose-escalation patients, hepatocellular carcinoma was present in about 19, melanoma in roughly 15, renal cell carcinoma in 9 and head and neck cancer in 9. In the dose-escalation cohort, around 80% of patients were male, and the mean age was 60 years with a range of roughly 20 to 80. Patients were allowed to have had prior anti-PD-1, anti-PD-L1 or anti-CTLA-4 therapy, and 40% to 45% of the dose-escalation patients had been treated with checkpoint inhibitors. Three dose-escalation patients achieved partial responses, one with hepatocellular carcinoma and two with cutaneous melanoma. The point of sequencing TCRbeta in the periphery was to test whether ivuxolimab changed TCR sequence diversity and drove clonal T-cell expansion. The monotherapy dose-escalation portion (N of about 57 patients) of the phase I ivuxolimab trial is reported in the paper. General conclusions and limits of the study: At doses of 0.1 to 3.0 mg/kg, clonal expansion of both CD4+ and CD8+ T cells in blood was seen between baseline and week 6. Antigen specificity was not determined for the clonally expanded peripheral T cells. After ivuxolimab, expanded clones were on average more numerous among CD8+ T cells than among CD4+ T cells. In partial responders in the 0.1-3.0 mg/kg groups, normalized peripheral clonal expansion was found to be among the lowest, especially among CD8+ T cells. Low levels of normalized T-cell clonal expansion were also seen in some nonresponding patients.

Patients with autoimmune disease history or receiving systemic immunosuppression were excluded from the trial. Peripheral blood for TCR sequencing was collected from all dose cohorts at baseline, on cycle 4 day 1, and on cycle 7 day 1. The samples were taken from a phase I, first-in-human, multicenter, open-label dose-escalation trial of ivuxolimab. Adults with locally advanced or metastatic melanoma, renal cell, hepatocellular, or head and neck squamous cell carcinoma were enrolled in the trial. Before TCR sequencing, CD4+ T cells and CD8+ T cells from peripheral blood were sorted into separate populations. Trimming removed 1 base from V and 4 bases from J; the gene matches leave 7 bases unexplained. CDR1 and CDR2 are drawn from the germline V gene (reference sequence): SEHNR, FQNEAQ. There are 17 amino acids in the CDR3, from cysteine to phenylalanine inclusive. The retained sequence is limited to the CDR3, 51 bases, with the frame set at the first base.

To sequence the TCRbeta CDR3 region, genomic DNA was isolated from the sorted cells. The immunoSEQ Assay was used to sequence the TCRbeta CDR3 regions. TCRdb took this table from immuneACCESS and kept in-frame rearrangements with V and J called. Such tables lack part of the clones; where checked against another copy, unresolved V genes explain under half of the gap, and the rest is unexplained. In all, the sample holds 78,000 or so clones, and around 86% of those were seen once. 0.6% to 0.8% of the sample is taken by the ten largest. The receptor's source is an adult with an advanced solid tumor such as melanoma, head and neck, liver or kidney cancer. The V gene is TRBV7-9 and the J gene is TRBJ2-6, with 7 bases aligning to TRBD1. The sample in question was CD4+ or CD8+ T cells sorted from blood, obtained in a trial of the OX40 agonist ivuxolimab. The DNA sequence is given as TGTGCCAGCAGCTTAGGGACAGGCGCCACCGGGGCCAACGTCCTGACTTTC. Translated, this gives CASSLGTGATGANVLTF. This CDR3, with the reference TRBV7-9 and TRBJ2-6 proteins standing in past its ends, gives the full variable domain DTGVSQNPRHKITKRGQNVTFRCDPISEHNRLYWYRQTLGQGPEFLTYFQNEAQLEKSRLLSDRFSAERPKGSFSTLEIQRTEQGDSAMYLCASSLGTGATGANVLTFGAGSRLTVL.